Shown below are 20 T cell receptor beta chains from a single sample sequenced in a study of radiation and T cells in renal cell carcinoma. Time point: baseline pretreatment blood. The treatment here: 15 Gy SBRT to primary tumor, nephrectomy 4 weeks later. The protocol was immunoSEQ multiplex PCR, while the TCRdb copy is restricted to in-frame clones and leaves out a portion. Altogether approximately 140,000 clones are present, less than 85% being singletons, with the ten largest covering roughly 25%. The sequencing used blood, collected from a patient whose treatment included radiotherapy and nephrectomy. These receptors were collected from a woman aged 45-65 years with renal cell carcinoma.

The chain couples TRBV27 to TRBJ1-5; D might be TRBD1 (5 bases). The CDR3 has 14 residues. Per germline, CDR1 MNHEY and CDR2 SMNVEV (reference sequence). V dropped 2 bases and J dropped 2 bases, with 7 bases sitting between them. In DNA, the CDR3 is TGTGCCAGCAGTTTAGCGGGGGGCAATCAGCCCCAGCATTTT. This codes for CASSLAGGNQPQHF.

The chain carries TRBV19 and TRBJ1-2, with D unresolved. The germline gives CDR1 LNHDA, CDR2 SQIVND (reference sequence). CDR3 length: 13 amino acids. V was cut by 1 base and J by 3 bases, with 6 bases left in between. The CDR3 DNA sequence: TGTGCCAGTAGTATAGGGGAGCACTATGGCTACACCTTC. Translated, it gives CASSIGEHYGYTF. Combining the CDR3 with reference TRBV19 and TRBJ1-2 gives the whole variable domain DGGITQSPKYLFRKEGQNVTLSCEQNLNHDAMYWYRQDPGQGLRLIYYSQIVNDFQKGDIAEGYSVSREKKESFPLTVTSAQKNPTAFYLCASSIGEHYGYTFGSGTRLTVV.

This clone showed up just a few times. The chain recombines TRBV5-1 with TRBJ2-3; TRBD2 agrees at 9 bases. CDR3 size: 20 residues. Trimming took 0 bases from V and 1 from J; bases not matched to a gene: 15. Germline lookup yields CDR1 SGHRS and CDR2 YFSETQ. The CDR3 loop reads CASSLEPTVGLAGRTDTQYF. CDR3 nucleotide sequence: TGCGCCAGCAGCTTGGAGCCGACTGTGGGGCTAGCGGGGCGCACAGATACGCAGTATTTT.

The genes are TRBV2 and TRBJ2-7, with 7 bases lining up with TRBD1. V was clipped by 7 bases and J by 1 base; unmatched bases: 10. Germline assignment: CDR1 SNHLY and CDR2 FYNNEI. There are 15 residues in the CDR3. CDR3 in amino acids: CASTPTGTASYEQYF. CDR3 nucleotide sequence: TGTGCCAGCACCCCGACGGGGACAGCTTCCTACGAGCAGTACTTC.

V is TRBV6-5 and J is TRBJ1-2, with 7 bases fitting TRBD1. The CDR3 spans 15 residues. Germline-derived CDR1 and CDR2 are MNHEY and SVGAGI. The V gene end was trimmed by 4 bases and the J gene end by 2 bases; junction bases not matched to a gene: 7. The chain's CDR3 is CASSSDRVRNYGYTF. The CDR3 bases are TGTGCCAGCAGTTCAGACAGGGTGAGGAACTATGGCTACACCTTC.

The chain carries TRBV10-3 and TRBJ2-7; 7 nucleotides agree with TRBD2. The CDR3 consists of 14 residues. CDR1 is ENHRY and CDR2 is SYGVKD in the germline V gene. The V gene end was trimmed by 5 bases and the J gene end by 4 bases; junction bases not matched to a gene: 8. For the CDR3, the DNA is TGTGCCATCAGTACGGATCGGACTAGGTACGAGCAGTACTTC. It specifies CAISTDRTRYEQYF.

This sequence joins TRBV5-4 and TRBJ2-7; TRBD1 agrees at 10 bases. J was trimmed by 3 bases and V by 4 bases; bases with no gene match: 4. This CDR3 is built from 14 residues. Germline CDR1 is SGHNT and CDR2 is YYREEE (reference sequence). DNA for the CDR3: TGTGCCAGCAGCCCAGGGACAGGGGTCTACGAGCAGTACTTC. This translates into CASSPGTGVYEQYF.

The rearrangement uses TRBV5-1 and TRBJ1-5; D call uncertain. Germline V gene sequence: CDR1 SGHRS, CDR2 YFSETQ. V shed 2 bases and J shed 2 bases, with 8 bases lying between them. CDR3 size: 14 residues. CDR3 in amino acids: CASSLENRNQPQHF. The CDR3 DNA sequence: TGCGCCAGCAGCTTAGAGAATCGCAATCAGCCCCAGCATTTT.

The genes are TRBV6-6 and TRBJ1-1, with D tentatively TRBD1 (6 bases). Germline V lookup: CDR1 MNHNY, CDR2 SVGAGI (reference sequence). The CDR3 has 15 residues. The V end was cut by 1 base, the J end by 6 bases, with 15 bases between. The CDR3 DNA follows: TGTGCCAGCAGTTACTTAATTCAGGGGCTGGCTGAAGCTTTCTTT. This codes for CASSYLIQGLAEAFF.

V is TRBV9 and J is TRBJ2-5, with 11 bases lining up with TRBD2. The V gene end was trimmed by 0 bases and the J gene end by 2 bases; junction bases not matched to a gene: 15. Germline CDR1 and CDR2: SGDLS and YYNGEE. The CDR3 is 20 amino acids. CDR3 nucleotides: TGTGCCAGCAGCGTAGCGGGCGGTTTGGGGACTAGCGGTGAACAAGAGACCCAGTACTTC. Amino acids: CASSVAGGLGTSGEQETQYF. Looking up the rest from reference TRBV9 and TRBJ2-5 gives the full variable domain: DSGVTQTPKHLITATGQRVTLRCSPRSGDLSVYWYQQSLDQGLQFLIQYYNGEERAKGNILERFSAQQFPDLHSELNLSSLELGDSALYFCASSVAGGLGTSGEQETQYFGPGTRLLVL.

This sequence joins TRBV5-6 and TRBJ1-2, with 8 bases identical to TRBD1. The CDR3 consists of 15 residues. CDR1 is SGHDT and CDR2 is YYEEEE in the germline V gene. J lost 6 bases, V lost 4 bases, and 11 bases had no gene match. CDR3 coding DNA: TGTGCCAGCAGCACCCAGGGGGCGGTTGGCCATGGCTACACCTTC. It yields the protein CASSTQGAVGHGYTF.

This chain connects TRBV18 to TRBJ2-7; 10 positions match TRBD2. Germline V gene data show CDR1 as KGHSH and CDR2 as LQKENI. Losses at the gene ends were 6 bases for V and 1 base for J; bases not matched to a gene: 6. The CDR3 totals 15 residues. This chain's CDR3 is CASSWTSGDSYEQYF. In DNA form, the CDR3 reads TGTGCCAGCTCGTGGACTAGCGGAGATTCCTACGAGCAGTACTTC.

The chain recombines TRBV9 with TRBJ2-4; TRBD2 matches 7 bases. This CDR3 has 17 residues. Trimming removed 3 bases from V and 0 bases from J; junction bases left unmatched: 9. Germline loops: CDR1 SGDLS, CDR2 YYNGEE. CDR3 amino acids: CASSAEISGLAKNIQYF. The CDR3 nucleotides read TGTGCCAGCAGCGCGGAGATTAGCGGGCTAGCCAAAAACATTCAGTACTTC.

The V and J genes are TRBV6-5 and TRBJ1-5; TRBD1 aligns across 7 bases. This CDR3 is 14 amino acids long. The V gene's germline CDR1 is MNHEY and CDR2 SVGAGI. Trimming at V came to 6 bases and at J to 6 bases, leaving 8 bases not matched to a gene. CDR3 in DNA: TGTGCCAGCAGACCGACAGGGACGAGTCAGCCCCAGCATTTT. Protein: CASRPTGTSQPQHF.

The CDR3 protein is CASMGLADNEQFF. CDR3 nucleotides: TGTGCCAGTATGGGACTAGCGGATAATGAGCAGTTCTTC. The rearrangement links TRBV19 to TRBJ2-1; 11 bases align to TRBD2. This CDR3 is 13 amino acids long. J gave up 7 bases and V 7 bases, and 3 bases lay outside the gene matches. Germline CDR1 and CDR2: LNHDA and SQIVND (reference sequence).

CDR3 region: CASIGDRGSYGYTF. CDR3 nucleotide sequence: TGTGCCAGTATCGGGGACAGGGGGTCCTATGGCTACACCTTC. The chain uses TRBV19 and TRBJ1-2; 11 bases match TRBD1. Germline V gene data show CDR1 as LNHDA and CDR2 as SQIVND (reference sequence). Trimming took 7 bases from V and 4 from J; bases not matched to a gene: 5. The length of the CDR3 is 14 residues.

The rearrangement links TRBV6-6 to TRBJ1-4; the D is unclear. Germline lookup yields CDR1 MNHNY and CDR2 SVGAGI (reference sequence). This CDR3 is built from 14 residues. Trimming stripped 7 bases from V and 2 bases from J, with 11 bases between. The CDR3 loop is CASTSPGTNEKLFF. CDR3 nucleotides: TGTGCCAGCACCTCGCCCGGTACTAATGAAAAACTGTTTTTT.

The CDR3 sequence is CAWRQRSSGNTIYF. CDR3 nucleotide sequence: TGTGCCTGGAGACAGCGGAGTTCGGGAAACACCATATATTTT. The chain uses TRBV30 and TRBJ1-3; D ambiguous. From germline, CDR1 is GTSNPN and CDR2 SVGIG (reference sequence). Trimming removed 3 bases from V and 4 bases from J, with 13 bases in between. This CDR3 is built from 14 residues.

Only one count was recorded for this clone. The chain employs TRBV28 and TRBJ2-5, with a tentative D call TRBD2 (6 bases). Trimming cost V 3 bases and J 5 bases, with 19 bases left between them. Germline values: CDR1 MDHEN, CDR2 SYDVKM. CDR3 length: 16 residues. The CDR3 bases are TGTGCCAGCAGTTTGTTAACCCTACTAGCTTTGGAGACCCAGTACTTC. Translated, it gives CASSLLTLLALETQYF.

In the case of this clone: Other DNA sequences in this specimen translate into the identical CDR3. The V and J genes are TRBV5-1 and TRBJ2-3; D is undetermined. CDR3 length: 13 residues. Per the germline V gene, CDR1 is SGHRS and CDR2 is YFSETQ. V dropped 4 bases and J dropped 0 bases, with 6 bases sitting between them. The CDR3 is CASSRPSTDTQYF. CDR3 nucleotide sequence: TGCGCCAGCAGCCGGCCTAGCACAGATACGCAGTATTTT.